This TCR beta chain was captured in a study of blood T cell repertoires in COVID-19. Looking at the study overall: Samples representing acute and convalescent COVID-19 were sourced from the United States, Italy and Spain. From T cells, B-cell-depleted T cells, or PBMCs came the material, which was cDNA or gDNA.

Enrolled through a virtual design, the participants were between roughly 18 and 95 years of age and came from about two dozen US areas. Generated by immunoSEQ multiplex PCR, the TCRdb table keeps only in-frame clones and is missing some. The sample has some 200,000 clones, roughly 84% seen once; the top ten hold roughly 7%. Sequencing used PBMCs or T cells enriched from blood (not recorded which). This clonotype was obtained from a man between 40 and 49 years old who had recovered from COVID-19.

In DNA form, the CDR3 reads TGTGCCAGCAGCCTTTACGGGGGGGGCGCGAGGGAGCAGTACTTC. It specifies CASSLYGGGAREQYF. The rearrangement joins TRBV7-2 to TRBJ2-7, with 8 bases matching TRBD2. V trimming: 5 bases; J trimming: 7 bases; junction bases outside the gene matches: 13. CDR1 and CDR2 from the germline V gene are SGHTA and FQGNSA. The CDR3 is made up of 15 amino acids.